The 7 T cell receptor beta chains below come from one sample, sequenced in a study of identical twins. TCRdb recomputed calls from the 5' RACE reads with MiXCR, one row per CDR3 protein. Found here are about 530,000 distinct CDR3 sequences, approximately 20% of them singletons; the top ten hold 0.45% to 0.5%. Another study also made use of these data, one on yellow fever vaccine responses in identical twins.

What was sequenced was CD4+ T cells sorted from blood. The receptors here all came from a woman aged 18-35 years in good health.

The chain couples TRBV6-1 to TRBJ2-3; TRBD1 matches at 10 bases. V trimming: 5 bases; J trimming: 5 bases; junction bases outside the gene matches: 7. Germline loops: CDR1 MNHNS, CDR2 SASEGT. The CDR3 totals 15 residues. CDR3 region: CASSQLGQGRDTQYF. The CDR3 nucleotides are TGTGCCAGCAGTCAATTGGGACAGGGGAGAGATACGCAGTATTTT.

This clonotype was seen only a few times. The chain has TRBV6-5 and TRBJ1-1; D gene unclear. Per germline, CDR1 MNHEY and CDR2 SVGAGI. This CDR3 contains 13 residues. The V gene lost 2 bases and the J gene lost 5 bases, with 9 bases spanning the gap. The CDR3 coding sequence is TGTGCCAGCAGTTACGTTGGGAGGACTGAAGCTTTCTTT. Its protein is CASSYVGRTEAFF.

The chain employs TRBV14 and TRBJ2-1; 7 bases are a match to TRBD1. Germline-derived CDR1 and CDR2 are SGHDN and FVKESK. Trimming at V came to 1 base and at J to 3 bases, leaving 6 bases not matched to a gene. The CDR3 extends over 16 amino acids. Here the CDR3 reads CASSQGQGVIYNEQFF. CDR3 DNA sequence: TGTGCCAGCAGCCAAGGGCAGGGGGTTATCTACAATGAGCAGTTCTTC.

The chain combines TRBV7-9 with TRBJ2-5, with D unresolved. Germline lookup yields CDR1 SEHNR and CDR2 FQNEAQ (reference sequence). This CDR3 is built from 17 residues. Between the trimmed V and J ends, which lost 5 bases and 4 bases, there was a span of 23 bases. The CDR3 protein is CASSLRMAGQPVETQYF. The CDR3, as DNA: TGTGCCAGCAGCCTTAGGATGGCAGGCCAACCAGTAGAGACCCAGTACTTC.

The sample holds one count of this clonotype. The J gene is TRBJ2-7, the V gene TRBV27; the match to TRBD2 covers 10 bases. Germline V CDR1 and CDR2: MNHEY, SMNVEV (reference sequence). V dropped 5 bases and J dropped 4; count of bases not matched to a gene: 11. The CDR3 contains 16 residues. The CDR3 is CASSPTGTSVKYEQYF. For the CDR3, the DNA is TGTGCCAGCAGTCCTACGGGGACTAGCGTAAAATACGAGCAGTACTTC.

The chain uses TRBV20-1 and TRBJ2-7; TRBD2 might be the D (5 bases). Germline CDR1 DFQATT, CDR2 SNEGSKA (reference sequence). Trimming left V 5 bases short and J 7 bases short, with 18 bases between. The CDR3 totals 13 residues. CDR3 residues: CSAPRGFSGEQYF. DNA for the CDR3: TGCAGTGCTCCACGAGGGTTCTCGGGGGAGCAGTACTTC.

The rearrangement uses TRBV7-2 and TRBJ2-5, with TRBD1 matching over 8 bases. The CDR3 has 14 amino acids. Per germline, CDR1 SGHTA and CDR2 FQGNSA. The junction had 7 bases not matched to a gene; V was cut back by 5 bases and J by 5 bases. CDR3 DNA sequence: TGTGCCAGCAGCCCCCAGGGGGCCTTGGAGACCCAGTACTTC. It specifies CASSPQGALETQYF.